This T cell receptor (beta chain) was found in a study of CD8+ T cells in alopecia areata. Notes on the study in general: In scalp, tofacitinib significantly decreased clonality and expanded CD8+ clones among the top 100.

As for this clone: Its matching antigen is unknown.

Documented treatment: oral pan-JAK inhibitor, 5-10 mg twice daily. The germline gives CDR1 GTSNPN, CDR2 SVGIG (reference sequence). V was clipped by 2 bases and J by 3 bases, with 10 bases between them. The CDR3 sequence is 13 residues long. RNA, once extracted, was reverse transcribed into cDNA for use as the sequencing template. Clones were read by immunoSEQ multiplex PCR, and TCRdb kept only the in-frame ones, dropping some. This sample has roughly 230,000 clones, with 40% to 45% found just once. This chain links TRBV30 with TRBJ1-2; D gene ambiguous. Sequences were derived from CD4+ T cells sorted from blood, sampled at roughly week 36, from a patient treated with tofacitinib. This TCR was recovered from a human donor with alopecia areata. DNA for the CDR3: TGTGCCTGGAGTTTAAAGTCGGACTATGGCTACACCTTC. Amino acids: CAWSLKSDYGYTF.